The rows below give T cell receptor beta chains drawn from one sample of a study of blood T cell repertoires in COVID-19. Measured with immunoSEQ multiplex PCR; TCRdb has only the in-frame clones, and not every one. This repertoire shows roughly 220,000 clones, 80% to 90% found once; its top ten account for 3.8%. Input material: PBMCs or T cells enriched from blood (not recorded which). The receptors shown here come from a woman aged 40 to 50 with acute COVID-19. Both conserved end residues are part of each CDR3.

TRBV24-1	TRBJ2-7	15	CATSDPGQGHYEQYF
TRBV7-9	TRBJ2-5	14	CASSPRLAQETQYF
TRBV28	TRBJ2-3	11	CASLERDTQYF
TRBV28	TRBJ2-1	15	CASKGGMGSYNEQFF
TRBV11-2	TRBJ2-3	13	CASSPRAGGTQYF
TRBV7-2	TRBJ2-5	15	CASSSHRGREETQYF
TRBV15	TRBJ2-1	14	CATSRAITDNEQFF
TRBV28	TRBJ2-1	15	CASSLWTSGTNEQFF
TRBV6-2/TRBV6-3	TRBJ2-5	16	CASSSPFLTSGETQYF
TRBV3-1/TRBV3-2	TRBJ2-2	16	CASSRPTLAGAGELFF
TRBV28	TRBJ1-1	16	CASSLSGGLAYTEAFF
TRBV6-5	TRBJ1-1	14	CASSSIRGNTEAFF
TRBV5-1	TRBJ2-3	17	CASSLGLGEGPTDTQYF
TRBV18	TRBJ2-7	15	CASSPLGQGVGEQYF
TRBV7-3	TRBJ2-1	18	CASSLTLRGAGPSNEQFF
TRBV24-1	TRBJ2-1	17	CATSDPSSGFSYNEQFF
TRBV19	TRBJ2-5	17	CASSIEVGAGGVKTQYF
TRBV29-1	TRBJ2-1	14	CSVEGLLEGNEQFF
TRBV5-6	TRBJ2-3	15	CASSIRLAGTDTQYF
TRBV4-3	TRBJ2-2	16	CASSQDGEVNTGELFF
TRBV3-1/TRBV3-2	TRBJ2-1	14	CASSQGTVFGEQFF
TRBV2	TRBJ2-1	13	CASMLSSYNEQFF
TRBV7-9	TRBJ2-7	12	CASRSLGAEQYF
TRBV27	TRBJ2-1	18	CASSLGYSSGKYYNEQFF
TRBV4-3	TRBJ2-1	15	CASSPGTGGYNEQFF
TRBV3-1/TRBV3-2	TRBJ2-1	14	CASSQASGSSEQFF
TRBV10-1	TRBJ1-1	14	CASSDRRRGTEAFF
TRBV5-1	TRBJ2-7	15	CASSLDAGPHYEQYF
TRBV7-9	TRBJ2-1	15	CASFLGGGSYNEQFF